This is a list of T cell receptor beta chains from one sample in a study of blood T cell repertoires in COVID-19. Libraries were prepared by immunoSEQ multiplex PCR; TCRdb keeps only in-frame clonotypes and omits some of them. Of around 180,000 clones in the sample, 70% to 90% were seen once. Sequenced material: peripheral blood. The receptor source for this set is a woman aged 25-40 years with active or convalescent COVID-19. The CDR3 runs from the conserved cysteine through the conserved F or W. A D gene is named only where the DNA matches it firmly. Clone size is stated in some rows and not others, as once, few, many or a class when expanded.

TRBD2 TRBJ2-1 few TRBV6-5 TGTGCCAGCATGGCTAGCGGGAGGGGCAATGAGCAGTTCTTC CASMASGRGNEQFF
. TRBJ1-2 . TRBV3-1/TRBV3-2 TGTGCCAGCAGCCAAGCTACGGGTACCGGCTACACCTTC CASSQATGTGYTF
. TRBJ2-1 few TRBV4-1 TGCGCCAGCAGCCAAGATAGTCGGCCGGGGTTCGGCAATGAGCAGTTCTTC CASSQDSRPGFGNEQFF
. TRBJ1-1 . TRBV28 TGTGCCAGCAGTTTCCGACGGGGGGCCCCGAACACTGAAGCTTTCTTT CASSFRRGAPNTEAFF
. TRBJ2-3 . TRBV5-8 TGTGCCAGCAGCTTGGTGGCTAGCGAACCCCCAGATACGCAGTATTTT CASSLVASEPPDTQYF
. TRBJ1-5 . TRBV2 TGTGCCAGCAGTGAAAATGGCAGAACTAGCAATCAGCCCCAGCATTTT CASSENGRTSNQPQHF
TRBD2 TRBJ2-7 . TRBV10-1 TGCGCCAGCAGTGAAGGGCTAGCGGGGAGCTACGAGCAGTACTTC CASSEGLAGSYEQYF
TRBD1 TRBJ1-2 . TRBV29-1 TGCAGCGTTGTGTGGGGGGCGGACAGGGCGTCCACCTTC CSVVWGADRASTF
TRBD2 TRBJ2-3 . TRBV27 TGTGCCAGCAGTTCGAGGCTAGCGGCCTTTTCAGATACGCAGTATTTT CASSSRLAAFSDTQYF
TRBD1 TRBJ2-7 . TRBV20-1 TGCAGTGCTAGTATGGACAGGGGATACGAGCAGTACTTC CSASMDRGYEQYF
. TRBJ2-2 . TRBV3-1/TRBV3-2 TGTGCCAGCAGCCAAGATCTTTGGGGCGGTTACACCGGGGAGCTGTTTTTT CASSQDLWGGYTGELFF
TRBD1 TRBJ1-1 . TRBV5-1 TGCGCCAGCGTGGGGACAGGGGGTACTGAAGCTTTCTTT CASVGTGGTEAFF
. TRBJ1-4 . TRBV16 TGTGCCAGCAGCCCTATGGCGGAGGCAACTAATGAAAAACTGTTTTTT CASSPMAEATNEKLFF
TRBD1 TRBJ2-7 . TRBV4-1 TGCGCCAGCAGCCGCCGGGACAGGGGCGACGAGCAGTACTTC CASSRRDRGDEQYF